The 16 T cell receptor beta chains presented below share a single source sample, sequenced in a study of T cell responses to AZD1222 COVID-19 vaccine. Profiling relied on immunoSEQ multiplex PCR, and the TCRdb table lists in-frame clones only, not all of them. The table includes some 150,000 clones, 90% to 95% detected once. Here the sequenced sample was peripheral blood, taken on day 0 of AZD1222 vaccination. The origin of the receptors is an adult in good health.

Of note for this clone: With a much larger clone just one base away, this may be a read error. The chain carries TRBV2 and TRBJ1-3; 7 bases map to TRBD1. Germline V gene sequence: CDR1 SNHLY, CDR2 FYNNEI. This CDR3 contains 14 residues. Trimming removed 5 bases from V and 2 bases from J; junction bases left unmatched: 3. The DNA for the CDR3 is TGTGCCAGCAGTTTACAGGGGACTGGAAACACCATATATTTT. Translated, it gives CASSLQGTGNTIYF.

The chain carries TRBV12-5 and TRBJ2-3; D uncertain. Germline values: CDR1 LGHNT, CDR2 FRNRAP. V was pared by 0 bases and J by 4 bases, with 5 bases between. The CDR3 has 13 amino acids. This chain's CDR3 is CASGLVPPDTQYF. For the CDR3, the DNA is TGTGCTAGTGGTTTGGTTCCGCCAGATACGCAGTATTTT. The whole variable domain, remainder taken from reference TRBV12-5 and TRBJ2-3, is DARVTQTPRHKVTEMGQEVTMRCQPILGHNTVFWYRQTMMQGLELLAYFRNRAPLDDSGMPKDRFSAEMPDATLATLKIQPSEPRDSAVYFCASGLVPPDTQYFGPGTRLTVL.

The genes are TRBV21-1 and TRBJ2-5; TRBD2 was called by the table and not checked on the DNA. TRBV21-1 is shown as a pseudogene. This CDR3 is 17 amino acids long. CDR3 protein: CASSKEWSGRTEETQYF. The DNA for the CDR3 is TGTGCCAGCAGCAAAGAATGGAGCGGGAGGACCGAAGAGACCCAGTACTTC.

V and J are TRBV29-1 and TRBJ2-1; TRBD1 aligns across 11 bases. Trimming removed 6 bases from V and 2 bases from J; junction bases left unmatched: 3. Germline CDR1 SQVTM, CDR2 ANQGSEA. The CDR3 totals 14 residues. CDR3 in amino acids: CSVRDRGTYNEQFF. CDR3 bases: TGCAGCGTAAGGGACAGGGGGACCTACAATGAGCAGTTCTTC.

The rearrangement uses TRBV29-1 and TRBJ1-1; D possibly corresponds to TRBD1 (6 bases). Germline values: CDR1 SQVTM, CDR2 ANQGSEA. There are 15 residues in the CDR3. V gave up 4 bases and J gave up 4 bases, with 19 bases separating them. Here the CDR3 DNA reads TGCAGCGTTGCTTCCGGGACACATCTAGGCACTGAAGCTTTCTTT. This encodes CSVASGTHLGTEAFF.

This sequence joins TRBV5-5 and TRBJ2-1, with D perhaps matching TRBD1 (5 bases). V gave up 2 bases and J gave up 5 bases, with 11 bases separating them. Germline CDR1 and CDR2: SGHKS and YYEKEE (reference sequence). CDR3 length: 14 amino acids. The CDR3 region is CASSFRVSNNEQFF. The CDR3 DNA reads TGTGCCAGCAGCTTCAGGGTTAGTAACAATGAGCAGTTCTTC.

The chain recombines TRBV6-5 with TRBJ1-1; a possible D gene is TRBD1 (6 bases). The V gene lost 4 bases and the J gene lost 1 base, with 10 bases spanning the gap. Germline V lookup: CDR1 MNHEY, CDR2 SVGAGI. The CDR3 consists of 14 residues. DNA of the CDR3: TGTGCCAGCAGTTCCCAGACAGGGAACACTGAAGCTTTCTTT. Amino acids: CASSSQTGNTEAFF.

The chain is built from TRBV3-1 (or the pseudogene TRBV3-2) and TRBJ2-7, with 12 bases matching TRBD2. The CDR3 contains 16 residues. The V segment lost 1 base and the J segment 3 bases; nucleotides outside the gene matches: 4. Germline V lookup: CDR1 LGHDT, CDR2 YNNKEL (reference sequence). The CDR3 here is CASSQVTGLAGYEQYF. CDR3 in DNA: TGTGCCAGCAGCCAAGTTACGGGACTAGCGGGCTACGAGCAGTACTTC.

The chain recombines TRBV2 with TRBJ1-3; 10 bases map to TRBD1. Germline CDR1 is SNHLY and CDR2 is FYNNEI. The CDR3 length is 14 residues. The trim removed 6 bases at V and 2 bases at J, leaving 1 base unmatched. CDR3 DNA: TGTGCCAGCAGAGGACAGGGGGCTGGAAACACCATATATTTT. Translating it yields CASRGQGAGNTIYF. The full variable domain, in which reference TRBV2 and TRBJ1-3 provide the parts outside the CDR3, is EPEVTQTPSHQVTQMGQEVILRCVPISNHLYFYWYRQILGQKVEFLVSFYNNEISEKSEIFDDQFSVERPDGSNFTLKIRSTKLEDSAMYFCASRGQGAGNTIYFGEGSWLTVV.

J is TRBJ1-1 and V is TRBV21-1. TRBV21-1 is a documented pseudogene. The CDR3 totals 18 residues. The DNA for the CDR3 is TGTGCCAGCAGCAAAGCGAGGGGGGCAGGGACCACGAACACTGAAGCTTTCTTT. This translates into CASSKARGAGTTNTEAFF.

The chain combines TRBV6-1 with TRBJ2-7; D perhaps matches TRBD1 (6 bases). The CDR3 length is 14 residues. Germline-derived CDR1 and CDR2 are MNHNS and SASEGT. V lost 1 base to trimming and J lost 5 bases, with 12 bases between them. CDR3 region: CASSEGGRGHEQYF. The CDR3 DNA reads as TGTGCCAGCAGTGAAGGTGGCAGGGGCCACGAGCAGTACTTC.

This clone was counted a single time. The chain employs TRBV6-5 and TRBJ2-2; the D is unclear. The V and J ends lost 2 bases and 6 bases respectively, with 4 bases between them. Per the germline V gene, CDR1 is MNHEY and CDR2 is SVGAGI. This CDR3 is built from 12 residues. The CDR3, as DNA: TGTGCCAGCAGTTACGCGCCCGGGGAGCTGTTTTTT. The encoded protein is CASSYAPGELFF.

This sequence joins TRBV6-5 and TRBJ1-6; D unclear. V shed 0 bases and J shed 7 bases, with 13 bases lying between them. This CDR3 has 16 amino acids. Germline assignment: CDR1 MNHEY and CDR2 SVGAGI. CDR3 residues: CASSYSAGRYNSPLHF. CDR3 nucleotides: TGTGCCAGCAGTTACTCTGCCGGGAGGTACAATTCACCCCTCCACTTT.

This chain uses TRBV27 with TRBJ2-1, with 7 bases matching TRBD1. In germline, CDR1 is MNHEY, CDR2 SMNVEV (reference sequence). With V trimmed by 0 bases and J by 9 bases, 8 bases remained unmatched. CDR3 length equals 15 residues. As DNA, the CDR3 is TGTGCCAGCAGTTTATCGATCGACAGGGCGGCTGAGCAGTTCTTC. Translating gives CASSLSIDRAAEQFF.

Concerning this clone itself: At one of its ends the junction is not consistent with the germline gene, which may arise from a read error. V and J are TRBV6-1 and TRBJ1-3, with D unclear. The length of the CDR3 is 13 residues. The germline V gene encodes CDR1 MNHNS and CDR2 SASEGT. Here the CDR3 reads CASREGVGNTIYF. The CDR3 nucleotides read TGTGCCAGCAGGGAAGGAGTTGGAAACACCATATATTTT.

The chain links TRBV9 to TRBJ1-6; D gene ambiguous. The CDR3 is 15 residues long. Germline V gene lookup returns CDR1 SGDLS and CDR2 YYNGEE. V lost 4 bases, J lost 0 bases, and 8 bases lay in between. The CDR3 loop reads CASSTGSSYNSPLHF. Written as DNA, the CDR3 is TGTGCCAGCAGCACCGGGAGCTCCTATAATTCACCCCTCCACTTT.